What follows is one TCR beta chain and its context. This specimen comes from a study of blood T cell repertoires in COVID-19. Across the study: Sites in the United States, Italy and Spain provided acute and convalescent COVID-19 samples. Nucleic acid was either cDNA or gDNA, and it came from T cells, B-cell-depleted T cells, or PBMCs.

Per the original data handling: Nucleated cell counts were estimated from reference gene primer amplification. Profiling relied on immunoSEQ multiplex PCR, and the TCRdb table lists in-frame clones only, not all of them. D and trimming come from the DNA, and the V and J calls and clone size come from that table. In the table there are 200,000 to 250,000 clones, approximately 80% of which are singletons. V lost 8 bases and J lost 0, with 7 bases in between. The germline V gene has CDR1 SNHLY and CDR2 FYNNEI. The CDR3 covers 12 residues. The material sequenced was peripheral blood. This TCR came from a woman aged 45-65 years with acute or convalescent COVID-19. The chain links TRBV2 to TRBJ1-1, with unresolved D. The chain's CDR3 is CASVSLNTEAFF. The CDR3 DNA follows: TGTGCCAGCGTTAGCTTGAACACTGAAGCTTTCTTT.